The 8 T cell receptor beta chains given below trace back to one sample, sequenced in a study of T cells in tuberculosis. TCRdb's table, derived via immunoSEQ multiplex PCR, lists solely in-frame clones and lacks some. Here the sample spans under 25,000 clones, 97% being singletons. Sequencing was performed on PBMCs. Every receptor here comes from a donor under 30 with latent tuberculosis or without tuberculosis infection.

The chain uses TRBV19 and TRBJ2-7; D is unclear. The germline CDR1 and CDR2 sequences are LNHDA and SQIVND (reference sequence). There are 13 residues in the CDR3. Trimming took off 6 bases at V and 3 bases at J, with 12 bases between the two ends. The CDR3 bases are TGTGCCAGTAGCCCTCGACATTTCTACGAGCAGTACTTC. It translates to CASSPRHFYEQYF.

The gene calls are TRBV28 and TRBJ2-7, with no clear D. Trimming pared 7 bases from V and 4 bases from J, leaving 20 bases between. The CDR3 is made up of 15 amino acids. The germline CDR1 and CDR2 sequences are MDHEN and SYDVKM. As DNA, the CDR3 is TGTGCCAGCATCCCATCCCCCGAGGCCGGGTACGAGCAGTACTTC. It encodes CASIPSPEAGYEQYF.

The chain joins TRBV11-2 to TRBJ1-3; D gene uncertain. The V gene's germline CDR1 is SGHAT and CDR2 FQNNGV. The CDR3 totals 15 residues. V was trimmed by 3 bases and J by 3 bases, leaving 12 bases between them. CDR3 residues: CASSFRWTLGNTIYF. DNA for the CDR3: TGTGCCAGCAGCTTTAGGTGGACTCTTGGAAACACCATATATTTT.

This clone was found once. The chain joins TRBV11-3 to TRBJ2-1; TRBD2 agrees at 8 bases. Trimming removed 5 bases from V and 6 bases from J; junction bases left unmatched: 9. The CDR3 loop spans 15 amino acids. Per germline, CDR1 SGHNT and CDR2 YENEEA. CDR3 residues: CASSLQRGFRNEQFF. The CDR3 DNA sequence: TGTGCCAGCAGCCTCCAGCGGGGGTTTCGCAATGAGCAGTTCTTC.

This chain uses TRBV19 with TRBJ2-5; 7 bases align to TRBD1. In germline, CDR1 is LNHDA, CDR2 SQIVND (reference sequence). The CDR3 extends over 13 amino acids. The trim removed 5 bases at V and 2 bases at J, leaving 2 bases unmatched. This chain's CDR3 is CASSGQDQETQYF. DNA for the CDR3: TGTGCCAGTAGTGGACAGGATCAAGAGACCCAGTACTTC.

This clone was found once. The genes are TRBV6-5 and TRBJ2-7, with no clear D. Germline V gene lookup returns CDR1 MNHEY and CDR2 SVGAGI. There are 14 residues in the CDR3. V lost 0 bases, J lost 3 bases, and 9 bases lay in between. The CDR3 region is CASSYSLVFYEQYF. DNA for the CDR3: TGTGCCAGCAGTTACTCGCTAGTTTTCTACGAGCAGTACTTC.

The chain joins TRBV9 to TRBJ2-5; tentatively, D is TRBD2 (6 bases). Germline V gene data show CDR1 as SGDLS and CDR2 as YYNGEE. V was cut by 4 bases and J by 5 bases, with 15 bases left in between. This CDR3 has 14 amino acids. The CDR3 region has the DNA TGTGCCAGCAGCCCAGGGACTCCTCTGGAGACCCAGTACTTC. It is translated as CASSPGTPLETQYF.

The V call is TRBV9, the J call TRBJ2-7; D gene uncertain. The germline V gene encodes CDR1 SGDLS and CDR2 YYNGEE. This CDR3 has 14 residues. Trimming took 4 bases from V and 2 from J, leaving 13 bases between them. The CDR3 sequence is CASSLLSSPYEQYF. The CDR3 nucleotides read TGTGCCAGCAGCCTTCTCTCGAGCCCCTACGAGCAGTACTTC.